These T cell receptor beta chains were read from a single sample in a study of blood T cell repertoires in COVID-19. Assay: immunoSEQ multiplex PCR; the TCRdb copy retains only in-frame clones and omits some. The table shows about 300,000 clones, with about 85% occurring only once. Sequenced: PBMCs or T cells enriched from blood (not recorded which). The source is a woman aged 30 to 39 who had recovered from COVID-19. Both conserved end residues are part of each CDR3. The D gene is left open where the match is weak. Part of the rows lack a size; the others show once, few, many or a class for expanded clones.

TRBV27	NA	TRBJ1-4	NA	TGTGCCAGCAAGCTGGGACTGACCTCTGCAACTAATGAAAAACTGTTTTTT	CASKLGLTSATNEKLFF
TRBV3-1/TRBV3-2	TRBD2	TRBJ2-2	NA	TGTGCCAGCAGCCAGGCCGTACTAGCGGGGGGGCCTTCCGGGGAGCTGTTTTTT	CASSQAVLAGGPSGELFF
TRBV7-2	NA	TRBJ2-5	NA	TGTGCCAGCAGCTACCCCCCGAGGGGGGGAGAGACCCAGTACTTC	CASSYPPRGGETQYF
TRBV19	NA	TRBJ1-5	NA	TGTGCCAGTAGTATGTGGGGGGGCGGCAATCAGCCCCAGCATTTT	CASSMWGGGNQPQHF
TRBV27	TRBD2	TRBJ2-1	NA	TGTGCCAGCAGTTTGTCGGGACTAGCGGGGGGGCCGTCGGGGCAGTTCTTC	CASSLSGLAGGPSGQFF
TRBV19	NA	TRBJ2-3	NA	TGTGCCAGTAGCCCTAACAGGGCAACAGATACGCAGTATTTT	CASSPNRATDTQYF
TRBV15	TRBD1	TRBJ2-5	NA	TGTGCCACCAGCCCTGGGTATACAGGGGGCCAAGAGACCCAGTACTTC	CATSPGYTGGQETQYF
TRBV5-6	NA	TRBJ1-2	NA	TGTGCCAGCAGCTCGACCGAAGCGAACACCTTC	CASSSTEANTF
TRBV7-2	NA	TRBJ1-2	once	TGTGCCAGCAGCTTAGATGGGGCAGGCCTCTATGGCTACACCTTC	CASSLDGAGLYGYTF
TRBV5-6	NA	TRBJ1-1	NA	TGTGCCAGCAGCTTGGTGGCGGTCCTGAACACTGAAGCTTTCTTT	CASSLVAVLNTEAFF
TRBV30	TRBD2	TRBJ2-1	once	TGTGCCTGGAGAAAAACCGGGACTAGCGGCGGCCGACGGTACAATGAGCAGTTCTTC	CAWRKTGTSGGRRYNEQFF
TRBV19	TRBD1	TRBJ1-2	NA	TGTGCCAGTAGCCCAGACAGGGTTTTACTCTATGGCTACACCTTC	CASSPDRVLLYGYTF
TRBV5-4	NA	TRBJ1-3	NA	TGTGCCAGCAGCTCCCCACGGTCTAACTCTGGAAACACCATATATTTT	CASSSPRSNSGNTIYF
TRBV19	TRBD1	TRBJ2-1	NA	TGTGCCAGTAGTCGGGCAGGGGGCGACTACTCCTACAATGAGCAGTTCTTC	CASSRAGGDYSYNEQFF
TRBV29-1	TRBD2	TRBJ2-3	NA	TGCAGCGTTATCAGGGAAAAGAGACTAGCGGGGCGGGCAGATACGCAGTATTTT	CSVIREKRLAGRADTQYF
TRBV7-6	NA	TRBJ2-7	few	TGTGCCAGCAGCTTGGGGCCCAACTACGAGCAGTACTTC	CASSLGPNYEQYF
TRBV5-1	NA	TRBJ1-1	NA	TGCGCCAGCAGCGGTACGGACAGCATGAACACTGAAGCTTTCTTT	CASSGTDSMNTEAFF
TRBV9	NA	TRBJ2-2	NA	TGTGCCAGCAGCGTAGCTCCCACCGGGGAGCTGTTTTTT	CASSVAPTGELFF
TRBV18	NA	TRBJ2-7	NA	TGTGCCAGCTCAACGGGTTTCGCGCAGTACTTC	CASSTGFAQYF
TRBV9	TRBD1	TRBJ2-1	NA	TGTGCCAGCAGCGTAGTCAACAGGGGGGTGAATGAGCAGTTCTTC	CASSVVNRGVNEQFF
TRBV12-3/TRBV12-4	NA	TRBJ1-1	few	TGTGCCAGCAGTCTCCCGGGGGGTAGGGCTTTCTTT	CASSLPGGRAFF
TRBV3-1/TRBV3-2	NA	TRBJ1-5	NA	TGTGCCAGCAGCCAAGGGCTTGGACAGCAGCATTTT	CASSQGLGQQHF
TRBV5-1	TRBD1	TRBJ2-2	NA	TGCGCCAGCAGCTTGACAGGGGACACCGGGGAGCTGTTTTTT	CASSLTGDTGELFF
TRBV3-1/TRBV3-2	NA	TRBJ1-5	NA	TGTGCCAGCAGCCAAGGCGTTGAGGCCCAGCCCCAGCATTTT	CASSQGVEAQPQHF
TRBV10-3	NA	TRBJ1-5	NA	TGTGCCATCAGTGATCACGACAGTCCCGTCAGGCCCCAGCATTTT	CAISDHDSPVRPQHF
TRBV5-4	NA	TRBJ2-2	NA	TGTGCCGCAGGGGGGCCGAACACCGGGGAGCTGTTTTTT	CAAGGPNTGELFF
TRBV6-2/TRBV6-3	TRBD2	TRBJ2-3	once	TGTGCCAGCAGTCCCGCCTCTAGCGGACGACCAGATACGCAGTATTTT	CASSPASSGRPDTQYF
TRBV3-1/TRBV3-2	NA	TRBJ1-5	NA	TGTGCCAGCAGCCAAGTACCTCAGACAGGTCGACAGCCCCAGCATTTT	CASSQVPQTGRQPQHF
TRBV25-1	NA	TRBJ2-7	NA	TGTGCCAGCAGCCGCGGAGGAGGCTACGAGCAGTACTTC	CASSRGGGYEQYF
TRBV7-6	TRBD1	TRBJ1-4	NA	TGTGCCAGCAGCTTAGATACGGGACAGGGAAATGAAAAACTGTTTTTT	CASSLDTGQGNEKLFF
TRBV5-1	TRBD2	TRBJ2-1	few	TGCGCCAGCAGACCCGTAGCGGGGACTTCCTACAATGAGCAGTTCTTC	CASRPVAGTSYNEQFF
TRBV7-9	TRBD1	TRBJ1-1	NA	TGTGCCAGCAGCTGGGGGACAGGGGGCGGCACTGAAGCTTTCTTT	CASSWGTGGGTEAFF
TRBV5-6	TRBD1	TRBJ1-6	NA	TGTGCCAGCAGCGAGGGACAGGGGTTGTCACCCCTCCACTTT	CASSEGQGLSPLHF
TRBV5-1	TRBD1	TRBJ2-1	NA	TGCGCCAGCAGCTTGGACAGGGGCGGTTACAATGAGCAGTTCTTC	CASSLDRGGYNEQFF
TRBV9	TRBD1	TRBJ1-2	NA	TGTGCCAGCAGTCCCGGACAGGGGGACGGCTACACCTTC	CASSPGQGDGYTF
TRBV27	NA	TRBJ2-7	NA	TGTGCCAGCAGCCCGATAACGGGGAGACCTTACGAGCAGTACTTC	CASSPITGRPYEQYF
TRBV6-5	TRBD1	TRBJ2-2	NA	TGTGCCAGCAGAAACAGGGGAGTGAACACCGGGGAGCTGTTTTTT	CASRNRGVNTGELFF
TRBV7-2	TRBD2	TRBJ2-1	NA	TGTGCCAGCAGCCCTGGGACTAGCGATAGAGATGAGCAGTTCTTC	CASSPGTSDRDEQFF
TRBV6-5	NA	TRBJ1-3	NA	TGTGCCAGCTGGAACAGGGAGGGAAACACCATATATTTT	CASWNREGNTIYF
TRBV5-5	TRBD1	TRBJ2-7	NA	TGTGCCAGCAGCCGACAGGGGATTTCCTACGAGCAGTACTTC	CASSRQGISYEQYF
TRBV30	NA	TRBJ1-2	NA	TGTGCCTCCGACAGTATTAACTATGGCTACACCTTC	CASDSINYGYTF
TRBV30	NA	TRBJ1-2	NA	TGTGCCTGGAGTGGGCAGGGCCCCTATGGCTACACCTTC	CAWSGQGPYGYTF
TRBV30	NA	TRBJ2-7	few	TGTGCCTGGAGTCTCGGTTACTCCTACGAGCAGTACTTC	CAWSLGYSYEQYF
TRBV27	NA	TRBJ2-2	NA	TGTGCCAGCAGCTTCCTAGGTCCCTCGGGTACCGGGGAGCTGTTTTTT	CASSFLGPSGTGELFF
TRBV7-9	TRBD2	TRBJ2-1	NA	TGTGCCAGCAGCCCGATCGGGACTAGCGATGAGCAGTTCTTC	CASSPIGTSDEQFF
TRBV30	TRBD2	TRBJ2-4	NA	TGTGCCTGGAGTGTACGGGGGGGGAAAAACATTCAGTACTTC	CAWSVRGGKNIQYF
TRBV30	NA	TRBJ2-2	NA	TGTGCCTGGACTTTTCAGGGGACCGGGGAGCTGTTTTTT	CAWTFQGTGELFF
TRBV29-1	NA	TRBJ2-2	NA	TGCAGCGTTGAATCCGGGGTAACCGGGGAGCTGTTTTTT	CSVESGVTGELFF
TRBV2	TRBD1	TRBJ1-4	once	TGTGCCAGCAGTCACAGGGGGGCTAATGAAAAACTGTTTTTT	CASSHRGANEKLFF
TRBV2	TRBD1	TRBJ1-2	NA	TGTGCCAGCAGTGAAGCGCGGACAGGTTCTGGCTACACCTTC	CASSEARTGSGYTF
TRBV19	NA	TRBJ1-5	NA	TGTGCCAGTAGTGCGAGACAGGGCAATCAGCCCCAGCATTTT	CASSARQGNQPQHF
TRBV18	NA	TRBJ1-5	NA	TGTGCCAGCTCACCGATCAGTGATCAGCCCCAGCATTTT	CASSPISDQPQHF
TRBV18	NA	TRBJ1-2	NA	TGTGCCAGCTCACCTTCGTCGGGGGGTGGCTACACCTTC	CASSPSSGGGYTF
TRBV7-2	NA	TRBJ2-7	NA	TGTGCCAGCACCGATATAACTCCCCAAGAGCAGTACTTC	CASTDITPQEQYF